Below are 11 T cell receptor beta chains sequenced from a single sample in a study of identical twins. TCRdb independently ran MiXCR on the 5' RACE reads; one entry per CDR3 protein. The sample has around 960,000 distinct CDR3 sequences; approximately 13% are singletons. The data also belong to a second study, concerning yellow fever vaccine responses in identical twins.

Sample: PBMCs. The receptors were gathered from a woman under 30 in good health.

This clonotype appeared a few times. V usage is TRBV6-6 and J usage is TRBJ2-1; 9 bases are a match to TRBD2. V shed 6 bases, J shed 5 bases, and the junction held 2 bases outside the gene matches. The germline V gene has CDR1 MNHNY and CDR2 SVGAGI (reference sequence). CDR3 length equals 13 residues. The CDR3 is CASRSSGDNEQFF. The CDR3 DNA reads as TGTGCCAGCAGGTCTAGCGGGGACAATGAGCAGTTCTTC.

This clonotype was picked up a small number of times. DNA for the CDR3: TGCAGTGCTAGACCAGACGGCTACCAAGAGACCCAGTACTTC. It encodes CSARPDGYQETQYF. The gene calls are TRBV20-1 and TRBJ2-5; D not resolved. The germline V gene encodes CDR1 DFQATT and CDR2 SNEGSKA (reference sequence). Trimming stripped 2 bases from V and 0 bases from J, with 10 bases between. The CDR3 is 14 residues long.

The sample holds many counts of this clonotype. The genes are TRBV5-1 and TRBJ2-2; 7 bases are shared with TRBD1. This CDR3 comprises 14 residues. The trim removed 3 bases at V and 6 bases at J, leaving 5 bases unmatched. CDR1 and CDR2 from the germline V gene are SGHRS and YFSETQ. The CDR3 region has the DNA TGCGCCAGCAGCTACCGACAGGGCCCCGGGGAGCTGTTTTTT. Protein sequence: CASSYRQGPGELFF. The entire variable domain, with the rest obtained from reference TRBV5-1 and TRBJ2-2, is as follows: KAGVTQTPRYLIKTRGQQVTLSCSPISGHRSVSWYQQTPGQGLQFLFEYFSETQRNKGNFPGRFSGRQFSNSRSEMNVSTLELGDSALYLCASSYRQGPGELFFGEGSRLTVL.

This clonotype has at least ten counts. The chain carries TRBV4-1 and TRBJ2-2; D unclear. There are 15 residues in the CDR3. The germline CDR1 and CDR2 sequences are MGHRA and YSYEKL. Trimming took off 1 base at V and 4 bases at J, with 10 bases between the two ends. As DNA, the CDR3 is TGCGCCAGCAGCCAAGGTAGCACCAGCACCGGGGAGCTGTTTTTT. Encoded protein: CASSQGSTSTGELFF.

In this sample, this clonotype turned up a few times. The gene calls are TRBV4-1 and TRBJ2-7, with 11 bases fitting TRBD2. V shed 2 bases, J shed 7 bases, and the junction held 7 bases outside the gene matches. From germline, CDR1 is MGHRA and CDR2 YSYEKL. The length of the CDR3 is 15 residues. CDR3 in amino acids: CASSQLAGGPGEQYF. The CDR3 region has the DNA TGCGCCAGCAGCCAACTAGCGGGAGGCCCGGGGGAGCAGTACTTC.

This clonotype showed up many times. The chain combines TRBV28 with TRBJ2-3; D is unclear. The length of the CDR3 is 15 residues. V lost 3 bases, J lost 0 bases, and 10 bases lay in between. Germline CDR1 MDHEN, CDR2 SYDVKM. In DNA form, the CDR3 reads TGTGCCAGCAGTTTGAAGGGTGTAAGCACAGATACGCAGTATTTT. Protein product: CASSLKGVSTDTQYF.

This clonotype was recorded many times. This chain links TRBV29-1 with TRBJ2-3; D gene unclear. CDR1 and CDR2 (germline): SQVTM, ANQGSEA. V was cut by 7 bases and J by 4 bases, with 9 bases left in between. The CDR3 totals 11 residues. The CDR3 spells CSALKADTQYF. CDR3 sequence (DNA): TGCAGCGCACTCAAGGCAGATACGCAGTATTTT.

CDR3 sequence: CASSEETGYNSPLHF. Written as DNA, the CDR3 is TGTGCCAGCAGTGAAGAGACAGGCTATAATTCACCCCTCCACTTT. The chain combines TRBV25-1 with TRBJ1-6; perhaps TRBD1 as D (6 bases). The germline CDR1 and CDR2 sequences are MGHDK and SYGVNS. CDR3 length: 15 amino acids. V lost 2 bases to trimming and J lost 3 bases, with 8 bases between them.

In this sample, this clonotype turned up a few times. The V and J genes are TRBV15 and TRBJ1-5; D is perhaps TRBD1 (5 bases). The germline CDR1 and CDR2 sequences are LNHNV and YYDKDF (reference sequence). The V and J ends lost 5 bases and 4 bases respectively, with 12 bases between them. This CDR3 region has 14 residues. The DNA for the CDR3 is TGTGCCACCAGCCTTGACAGCGTTAATCAGCCCCAGCATTTT. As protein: CATSLDSVNQPQHF.

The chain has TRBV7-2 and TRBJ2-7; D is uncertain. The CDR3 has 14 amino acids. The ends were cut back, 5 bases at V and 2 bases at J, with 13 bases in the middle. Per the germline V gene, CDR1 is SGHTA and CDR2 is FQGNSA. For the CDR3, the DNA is TGTGCCAGCAGCCCGCCCGCGGTAACCTACGAGCAGTACTTC. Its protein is CASSPPAVTYEQYF.

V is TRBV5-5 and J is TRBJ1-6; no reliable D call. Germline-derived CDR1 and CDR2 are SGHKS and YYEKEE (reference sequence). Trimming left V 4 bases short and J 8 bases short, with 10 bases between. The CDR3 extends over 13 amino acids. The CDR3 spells CASSPRLYSPLHF. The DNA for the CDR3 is TGTGCCAGCAGCCCACGGCTTTATTCACCCCTCCACTTT.